This TCR beta chain was retrieved from a study of CD8+ T cells in alopecia areata. Study details: Dosing with tofacitinib proceeded for 6 to 18 months, followed by 6 months off drug. Study-wide results and caveats: As there was one nonresponder, how baseline CD8+ expansion relates to response remains uncertain.

Treatment defined: oral pan-JAK inhibitor, 5-10 mg twice daily. PBMCs provided sorted CD4+ and CD8+ T cells. Following RNA extraction, reverse transcription yielded cDNA that acted as the sequencing template. Sequencing was performed with immunoSEQ multiplex PCR; in TCRdb, only in-frame clones are kept and a portion is missing. The data contain about 210,000 clones, under 60% of them singletons. The CDR3 is made up of 15 amino acids. Between the trimmed V and J ends, which lost 0 bases and 8 bases, there was a span of 13 bases. Germline CDR1 reads LGHNA; CDR2 reads YSLEER. This clone was seen a handful of times. Its antigen is not identified.

The sequencing here drew on CD4+ T cells sorted from blood, taken at week 4, from a patient treated with tofacitinib. The V gene is TRBV4-3, the J gene TRBJ1-4; D is ambiguous. This TCR was sampled from a human donor with alopecia areata. The CDR3 here is CASSQDDAVGEKLFF. The CDR3 DNA reads as TGCGCCAGCAGCCAAGACGACGCGGTAGGGGAAAAACTGTTTTTT.